This T cell receptor beta chain was profiled in a study of blood T cell repertoires in COVID-19. About the study: Acute and convalescent COVID-19 samples came from the United States, Italy and Spain. Sample material is recorded as cDNA or gDNA derived from T cells, B-cell-depleted T cells, or PBMCs.

In the authors' methods: Estimation of nucleated cell counts was performed using reference gene primer amplification. The repertoire was sequenced with immunoSEQ multiplex PCR; TCRdb's copy has only in-frame clones and lacks some. That table gives V, J and clone size, and the DNA gave D and trimming. The sample has approximately 110,000 clones, 60% to 85% seen once. Germline values: CDR1 SGHRS, CDR2 YFSETQ. CDR3 length equals 14 residues. The junction had 9 bases not matched to a gene; V was cut back by 5 bases and J by 6 bases. The J gene is TRBJ2-7, the V gene TRBV5-1; 9 bases fit TRBD1. The clonotype was recovered from a human donor with acute or convalescent COVID-19. The donor label of this sample is uncertain. The sequencing input was peripheral blood. CDR3 coding DNA: TGCGCCAGCAGTTCCGGGACAGGGTACGGCGAGCAGTACGTC. Protein: CASSSGTGYGEQYV.